These T cell receptor beta chains were read from a single sample in a study of vaccination and CD4 T cells after COVID-19. Using its own MiXCR run on the PCR reads, TCRdb lists one record per CDR3 protein. The sample has 15,000 or so distinct CDR3 sequences; under 75% are singletons. What these receptors recognize is not known. Sequences were obtained from CD4+ T cells from blood, cultured in vitro. The source of these receptors is a human donor who had recovered from COVID-19. Both conserved end residues are part of each CDR3. A D gene is named only where the DNA matches it firmly. Part of the rows lack a size; the others show once, few, many or a class for expanded clones.

NA	TRBV11-2	TRBJ1-2	13	NA	CASSPGRREGYTF	TGTGCCAGCAGCCCCGGACGCCGGGAGGGCTACACCTTC
NA	TRBV20-1	TRBJ2-7	16	large	CSARRVSGHPRVEQYF	TGCAGTGCTAGACGGGTTAGTGGACACCCGAGGGTCGAGCAGTACTTC
NA	TRBV6-2/TRBV6-3	TRBJ1-5	20	once	CASASHIRDPKTYSNQPQHF	TGTGCCAGCGCTTCTCACATCCGGGACCCAAAGACTTATAGCAATCAGCCCCAGCATTTT
TRBD2	TRBV20-1	TRBJ2-5	15	NA	CSARWLAEFQETQYF	TGCAGTGCTAGATGGCTAGCGGAGTTCCAAGAGACCCAGTACTTC
NA	TRBV28	TRBJ2-3	15	NA	CASSPKGRRGDTQYF	TGTGCCAGCAGCCCTAAGGGGCGAAGAGGAGATACGCAGTATTTT
NA	TRBV28	TRBJ1-5	15	few	CASSQAAGFNQPQHF	TGTGCCAGCAGCCAAGCCGCAGGTTTCAATCAGCCCCAGCATTTT
NA	TRBV7-2	TRBJ2-3	15	large	CASSPQYLSTDTQYF	TGTGCCAGCAGCCCTCAGTACCTTAGCACAGATACGCAGTATTTT
NA	TRBV10-3	TRBJ1-1	17	once	CAISESPGGQKNTEAFF	TGTGCCATCAGTGAGTCCCCCGGGGGGCAAAAGAACACTGAAGCTTTCTTT
TRBD1	TRBV20-1	TRBJ1-4	14	NA	CSASPRTGNEKLFF	TGCAGTGCTAGTCCCAGGACAGGAAATGAAAAACTGTTTTTT
TRBD1	TRBV7-9	TRBJ2-6	17	NA	CASSAGTGVSGANVLTF	TGTGCCAGCAGCGCTGGGACAGGGGTATCTGGGGCCAACGTCCTGACTTTC
NA	TRBV15	TRBJ2-7	15	few	CATSRDLNRVHEQYF	TGTGCCACCAGCAGAGATCTTAACAGGGTTCACGAGCAGTACTTC
NA	TRBV11-2	TRBJ2-3	15	NA	CASSSGGKFSDTQYF	TGTGCCAGTTCCAGTGGCGGGAAATTCTCAGATACGCAGTATTTT
TRBD1	TRBV20-1	TRBJ2-5	14	once	CSASSTGGRETQYF	TGCAGTGCTAGTTCTACAGGGGGACGGGAGACCCAGTACTTC
NA	TRBV18	TRBJ2-7	12	NA	CASSVGADEQYF	TGTGCCAGCTCAGTGGGGGCCGACGAGCAGTACTTC
NA	TRBV6-2/TRBV6-3	TRBJ1-6	13	NA	CASRQVWNSPLHF	TGTGCCAGCAGACAAGTATGGAATTCACCCCTCCACTTT
TRBD1	TRBV6-2/TRBV6-3	TRBJ2-5	13	NA	CASKGTGQETQYF	TGTGCCAGCAAGGGGACAGGGCAAGAGACCCAGTACTTC
NA	TRBV7-2	TRBJ1-2	15	NA	CASSLDRGGPYGYTF	TGTGCCAGCAGCTTAGACCGAGGGGGGCCCTATGGCTACACCTTC
TRBD1	TRBV28	TRBJ1-5	15	NA	CASSTSGTGKQPQHF	TGTGCCAGCAGCACGTCCGGGACAGGAAAGCAGCCCCAGCATTTT
NA	TRBV28	TRBJ1-1	13	NA	CASSPGGYPEAFF	TGTGCCAGCAGTCCGGGAGGATACCCTGAAGCTTTCTTT
TRBD1	TRBV6-2/TRBV6-3	TRBJ1-5	15	NA	CASSHNRGSNQPQHF	TGTGCCAGCAGTCATAACAGGGGGAGCAATCAGCCCCAGCATTTT
NA	TRBV6-5	TRBJ2-1	16	NA	CASSSARARTVNEQFF	TGTGCCAGCAGTTCTGCAAGGGCGCGCACAGTCAATGAGCAGTTCTTC
NA	TRBV7-2	TRBJ1-5	14	NA	CASSPRSGNQPQHF	TGTGCTAGCAGCCCACGGTCCGGAAATCAGCCCCAGCATTTT
NA	TRBV20-1	TRBJ1-1	14	few	CSAQFGPPNTEAFF	TGCAGTGCTCAATTCGGACCGCCGAACACTGAAGCTTTCTTT
TRBD1	TRBV20-1	TRBJ2-4	15	once	CSSVDRRIAKNIQYF	TGCAGTTCCGTGGACAGGAGGATAGCCAAAAACATTCAGTACTTC
NA	TRBV20-1	TRBJ2-5	13	NA	CSAFGAVQETQYF	TGCAGCGCATTTGGGGCAGTTCAAGAGACCCAGTACTTC